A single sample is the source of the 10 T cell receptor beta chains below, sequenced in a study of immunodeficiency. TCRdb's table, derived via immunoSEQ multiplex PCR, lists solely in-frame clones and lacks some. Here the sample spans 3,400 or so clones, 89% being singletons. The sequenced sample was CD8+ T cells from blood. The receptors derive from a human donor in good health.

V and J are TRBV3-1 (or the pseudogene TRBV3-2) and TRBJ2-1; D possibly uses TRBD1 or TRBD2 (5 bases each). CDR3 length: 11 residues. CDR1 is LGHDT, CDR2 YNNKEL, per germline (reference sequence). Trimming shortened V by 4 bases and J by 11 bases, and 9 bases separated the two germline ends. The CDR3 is CASSLGTKQFF. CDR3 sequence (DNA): TGTGCCAGCAGCCTAGGGACGAAGCAGTTCTTC.

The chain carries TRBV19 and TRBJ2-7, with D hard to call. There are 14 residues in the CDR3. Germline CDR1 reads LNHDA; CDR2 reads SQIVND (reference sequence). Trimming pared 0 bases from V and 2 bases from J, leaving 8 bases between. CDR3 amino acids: CASSIEAGPYEQYF. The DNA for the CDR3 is TGTGCCAGTAGTATAGAGGCTGGCCCCTACGAGCAGTACTTC.

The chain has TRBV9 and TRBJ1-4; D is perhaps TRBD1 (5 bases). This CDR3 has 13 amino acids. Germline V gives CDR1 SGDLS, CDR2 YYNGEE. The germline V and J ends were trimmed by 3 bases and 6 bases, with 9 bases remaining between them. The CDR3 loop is CASSDGGDEKLFF. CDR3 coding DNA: TGTGCCAGCAGCGATGGGGGGGATGAAAAACTGTTTTTT.

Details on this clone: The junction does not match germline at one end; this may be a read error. The CDR3 reads CASREGSGTQETQYF. The CDR3 DNA reads as TGTGCCAGCAGAGAAGGTAGCGGGACGCAAGAGACCCAGTACTTC. V usage is TRBV2 and J usage is TRBJ2-5; 8 nucleotides align to TRBD2. The CDR3 contains 15 residues. CDR1 is SNHLY, CDR2 FYNNEI, per germline.

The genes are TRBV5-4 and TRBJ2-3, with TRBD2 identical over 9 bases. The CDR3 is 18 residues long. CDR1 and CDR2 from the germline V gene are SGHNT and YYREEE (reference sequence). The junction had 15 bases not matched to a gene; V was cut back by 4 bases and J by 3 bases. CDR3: CASSPTGGSGRWTDTQYF. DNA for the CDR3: TGTGCCAGCAGCCCAACGGGGGGTAGCGGGAGATGGACAGATACGCAGTATTTT.

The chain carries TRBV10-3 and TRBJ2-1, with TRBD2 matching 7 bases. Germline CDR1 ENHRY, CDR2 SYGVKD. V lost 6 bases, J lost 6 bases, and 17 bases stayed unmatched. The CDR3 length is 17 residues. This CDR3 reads CAIRGNGGSFLGNEQFF. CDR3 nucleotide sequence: TGTGCCATCAGGGGAAATGGCGGGAGTTTTTTGGGCAATGAGCAGTTCTTC.

CDR3 DNA sequence: TGTGCCAGCAGTTTAGTTAGCGGGGGCCAGGGCGAGCAGTACTTC. Its protein product is CASSLVSGGQGEQYF. This sequence joins TRBV27 and TRBJ2-7; 9 bases fit TRBD2. Trimming at V came to 2 bases and at J to 6 bases, leaving 8 bases not matched to a gene. CDR3 length: 15 residues. From germline, CDR1 is MNHEY and CDR2 SMNVEV (reference sequence).

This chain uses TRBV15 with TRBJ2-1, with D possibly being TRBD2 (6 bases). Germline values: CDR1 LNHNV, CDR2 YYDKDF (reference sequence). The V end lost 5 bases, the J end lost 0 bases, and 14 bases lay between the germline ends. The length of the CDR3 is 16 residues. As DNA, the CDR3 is TGTGCCACCAGCCGCGTGGGGGGAGGCTCCTACAATGAGCAGTTCTTC. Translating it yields CATSRVGGGSYNEQFF.

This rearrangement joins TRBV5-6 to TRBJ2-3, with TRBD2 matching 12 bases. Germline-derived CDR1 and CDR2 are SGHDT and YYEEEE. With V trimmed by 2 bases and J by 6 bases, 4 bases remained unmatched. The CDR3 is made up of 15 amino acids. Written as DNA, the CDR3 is TGTGCCAGCAGCTTACTAGCGGGGGGCCCCGATACGCAGTATTTT. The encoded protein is CASSLLAGGPDTQYF.

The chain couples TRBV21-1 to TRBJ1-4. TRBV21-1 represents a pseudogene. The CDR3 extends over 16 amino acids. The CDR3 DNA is TGTGCCAGCTTCCAACCCCGGGGAGGGGGTGGTGAAAAACTGTTTTTT. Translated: CASFQPRGGGGEKLFF.